This section outlines one TCR beta chain sequence together with its context. This table comes from immunoSEQ multiplex PCR, and its TCRdb copy is limited to in-frame clones, with some not included. The sample has around 78,000 clones, over 75% seen once. This record belongs to a study of OX40 agonist ivuxolimab in advanced cancers. The J segment lost 4 bases and the V segment lost 6 bases, leaving 6 bases of the junction unmatched. The CDR3 has 16 residues. Germline CDR1 and CDR2: MNHEY and SMNVEV (reference sequence). This sample comprised CD4+ or CD8+ T cells sorted from blood, obtained in a trial of the OX40 agonist ivuxolimab. The chain recombines TRBV27 with TRBJ2-1; 13 bases are a match to TRBD2. This clonotype originated in an adult with an advanced solid tumor such as melanoma, head and neck, liver or kidney cancer. The CDR3 reads CASRSGLAGTYNEQFF. CDR3 sequence (DNA): TGTGCCAGCAGATCGGGACTAGCGGGAACTTACAATGAGCAGTTCTTC.